These 30 T cell receptor beta chains came from one sample sequenced in a study of blood T cell repertoires in COVID-19. The protocol was immunoSEQ multiplex PCR, while the TCRdb copy is restricted to in-frame clones and leaves out a portion. The sample comprises roughly 260,000 clones, about nine tenths of which are singletons, and around 10% rests with the top ten. The source material was peripheral blood. These receptors were taken from a man aged 40-50 years who had recovered from COVID-19.

Here the CDR3 DNA reads TGTGCCACCAGTCCTGGGAGATATAGCAATCAGCCCCAGCATTTT. It is translated as CATSPGRYSNQPQHF. This chain links TRBV15 with TRBJ1-5; no clear D gene. Germline values: CDR1 LNHNV, CDR2 YYDKDF (reference sequence). The CDR3 spans 15 residues. V was cut by 6 bases and J by 0 bases, with 12 bases left in between. The full variable domain, in which reference TRBV15 and TRBJ1-5 provide the parts outside the CDR3, is DAMVIQNPRYQVTQFGKPVTLSCSQTLNHNVMYWYQQKSSQAPKLLFHYYDKDFNNEADTPDNFQSRRPNTSFCFLDIRSPGLGDTAMYLCATSPGRYSNQPQHFGDGTRLSIL.

CDR3 sequence: CASSLGFGGAYEQYF. Here the CDR3 DNA reads TGTGCCAGCAGCTTAGGGTTCGGAGGGGCCTACGAGCAGTACTTC. The chain joins TRBV11-3 to TRBJ2-7, with D maybe TRBD2 (6 bases). V lost 1 base and J 2 bases, leaving 12 bases between the germline ends. This CDR3 is built from 15 residues. Germline CDR1 and CDR2: SGHNT and YENEEA.

This clone was seen only a few times. The genes are TRBV6-2 or TRBV6-3 and TRBJ2-1, with D unresolved. The CDR3 covers 14 residues. The germline V gene encodes CDR1 MNHEY and CDR2 SVGEGT. Trimming shortened V by 3 bases and J by 0 bases, and 6 bases separated the two germline ends. The chain's CDR3 is CASSYRHSYNEQFF. CDR3 nucleotide sequence: TGTGCCAGCAGTTATAGACACTCCTACAATGAGCAGTTCTTC.

The chain carries TRBV4-1 and TRBJ2-7; 8 positions agree with TRBD1. Trimming cost V 3 bases and J 0 bases; bases outside gene matches: 4. The germline V gene has CDR1 MGHRA and CDR2 YSYEKL. The CDR3 has 15 residues. CDR3 residues: CASSHDRGSSYEQYF. The CDR3 DNA is TGCGCCAGCAGCCATGACAGGGGAAGCTCCTACGAGCAGTACTTC.

There are a few counts of this clone. The chain couples TRBV6-5 to TRBJ2-3; TRBD1 aligns across 10 bases. J was trimmed by 4 bases and V by 10 bases; bases with no gene match: 11. CDR3 length: 15 amino acids. Germline values: CDR1 MNHEY, CDR2 SVGAGI. CDR3 DNA: TGTGCCACCTTGCGGGGACAGGGGCAGTCAGATACGCAGTATTTT. As protein: CATLRGQGQSDTQYF.

This sequence joins TRBV19 and TRBJ2-2; a weak D match, TRBD2 (7 bases). Germline CDR1 reads LNHDA; CDR2 reads SQIVND (reference sequence). This CDR3 contains 17 residues. The V gene lost 5 bases and the J gene lost 5 bases, with 21 bases spanning the gap. The CDR3 loop is CASSGEAGARRTGELFF. Written as DNA, the CDR3 is TGTGCCAGTAGTGGTGAGGCGGGGGCTCGGAGAACCGGGGAGCTGTTTTTT.

This chain uses TRBV7-9 with TRBJ1-2, with D perhaps TRBD1 (5 bases). Germline V CDR1 and CDR2: SEHNR, FQNEAQ (reference sequence). This CDR3 is 14 amino acids long. Trimming took 4 bases from V and 8 from J, leaving 17 bases between them. The CDR3 region is CASSSARVRGGYTF. CDR3 DNA: TGTGCCAGCAGCTCAGCCCGGGTTAGGGGCGGCTACACCTTC.

CDR3: CASSPGRLAVAFYNEQFF. CDR3 DNA: TGTGCCAGTAGTCCGGGAAGGCTAGCGGTAGCTTTCTACAATGAGCAGTTCTTC. The chain is built from TRBV19 and TRBJ2-1; 7 nucleotides line up with TRBD2. The germline V gene has CDR1 LNHDA and CDR2 SQIVND (reference sequence). J was trimmed by 3 bases and V by 5 bases; bases with no gene match: 16. The CDR3 is 18 residues long.

This chain links TRBV7-2 with TRBJ2-7; D call uncertain. The CDR3 consists of 12 residues. The germline V and J ends were trimmed by 6 bases and 4 bases, with 10 bases remaining between them. Looked up from germline, CDR1 is SGHTA and CDR2 is FQGNSA. The CDR3 bases are TGTGCCAGCAGTCCAGGTAAATACGAGCAGTACTTC. It is translated as CASSPGKYEQYF.

The chain employs TRBV11-1 and TRBJ2-1; 14 nucleotides match TRBD2. The junction had 7 bases not matched to a gene; V was cut back by 1 base and J by 11 bases. The germline CDR1 and CDR2 sequences are SGHAT and FQDESV (reference sequence). The CDR3 runs to 16 residues. CDR3 nucleotide sequence: TGTGCCAGCAGCTTAGTAACGGGGACTAGCGGGAGTCAGCAGTTCTTC. It translates to CASSLVTGTSGSQQFF.

In its sample, this clone was seen a few times. The chain is built from TRBV27 and TRBJ1-1; a weak D match, TRBD1 (5 bases). The CDR3 has 13 amino acids. V lost 6 bases and J 4 bases, leaving 12 bases between the germline ends. Germline V gene data show CDR1 as MNHEY and CDR2 as SMNVEV (reference sequence). DNA of the CDR3: TGTGCCAGCAGACCCATACAGGTCACTGAAGCTTTCTTT. It encodes CASRPIQVTEAFF.

The chain has TRBV5-5 and TRBJ2-3; 7 bases match TRBD1. Germline V gene data show CDR1 as SGHKS and CDR2 as YYEKEE (reference sequence). Germline trimming cut 0 bases from V and 10 bases from J; bases unmatched to any gene: 8. The CDR3 totals 14 residues. CDR3 nucleotides: TGTGCCAGCAGCTTGGGACAGGGTCTGGGGTCGCAGTATTTT. It encodes CASSLGQGLGSQYF. The full variable domain, completed using reference TRBV5-5 and TRBJ2-3, is DAGVTQSPTHLIKTRGQQVTLRCSPISGHKSVSWYQQVLGQGPQFIFQYYEKEERGRGNFPDRFSARQFPNYSSELNVNALLLGDSALYLCASSLGQGLGSQYFGPGTRLTVL.

The rearrangement links TRBV18 to TRBJ2-3; 9 nucleotides align to TRBD2. Germline V gives CDR1 KGHSH, CDR2 LQKENI. The CDR3 runs to 16 residues. J lost 6 bases, V lost 3 bases, and 10 bases had no gene match. CDR3 region: CASSPLWRGGHDTQYF. DNA for the CDR3: TGTGCCAGCTCACCCCTTTGGCGGGGGGGCCACGATACGCAGTATTTT.

The J gene is TRBJ1-5, the V gene TRBV6-6; possibly TRBD1 for D (6 bases). The CDR3 has 14 amino acids. Trimming cost V 7 bases and J 7 bases, with 17 bases left between them. Germline V CDR1 and CDR2: MNHNY, SVGAGI (reference sequence). CDR3 sequence: CASTPEGGYQPQHF. The CDR3 region has the DNA TGTGCCAGCACCCCCGAAGGGGGATACCAGCCCCAGCATTTT.

This clone was seen a single time. The V call is TRBV15, the J call TRBJ2-5; D may be TRBD2 (5 bases). The ends were cut back, 5 bases at V and 1 base at J, with 11 bases in the middle. CDR3 length equals 14 residues. CDR1 is LNHNV and CDR2 is YYDKDF in the germline V gene (reference sequence). The CDR3 DNA reads TGTGCCACCAGCGCCTCGAGGGCCCAAGAGACCCAGTACTTC. Amino acid sequence: CATSASRAQETQYF.

The chain uses TRBV15 and TRBJ1-3, with D uncertain. Germline values: CDR1 LNHNV, CDR2 YYDKDF (reference sequence). The V end was cut by 1 base, the J end by 3 bases, with 7 bases between. This CDR3 is 14 amino acids long. DNA of the CDR3: TGTGCCACCAGCAGAGCGGCGGGTGGAAACACCATATATTTT. Translation: CATSRAAGGNTIYF.

The J gene is TRBJ1-2, the V gene TRBV19; 10 bases are shared with TRBD1. Germline values: CDR1 LNHDA, CDR2 SQIVND (reference sequence). CDR3 size: 15 residues. The trim removed 5 bases at V and 2 bases at J, leaving 5 bases unmatched. CDR3 sequence reads: CASSPGQGLNYGYTF. As DNA, the CDR3 is TGTGCCAGTAGTCCGGGACAGGGGCTAAACTATGGCTACACCTTC.

This clone was recorded once. The chain is built from TRBV5-1 and TRBJ1-2; D unresolved. CDR1 and CDR2 from the germline V gene are SGHRS and YFSETQ. V was cut by 1 base and J by 6 bases, with 13 bases left in between. The CDR3 totals 14 residues. CDR3 coding DNA: TGCGCCAGCAGCTTGCTCGCCAGACGGGATGGCTACACCTTC. This gives the protein CASSLLARRDGYTF.

The V and J genes are TRBV10-3 and TRBJ1-4, with 7 bases identical to TRBD1. With V trimmed by 10 bases and J by 4 bases, 9 bases remained unmatched. The CDR3 has 14 residues. The germline V gene has CDR1 ENHRY and CDR2 SYGVKD. CDR3 coding DNA: TGTGCCACCAAGGGACAGACCATTAATGAAAAACTGTTTTTT. Translated: CATKGQTINEKLFF.

The table lists this clone with a count of one. J is TRBJ2-3 and V is TRBV5-6; D call uncertain. Trimming took off 1 base at V and 0 bases at J, with 12 bases between the two ends. Germline V gene sequence: CDR1 SGHDT, CDR2 YYEEEE. This CDR3 comprises 16 residues. The CDR3: CASSLLKRPSTDTQYF. DNA for the CDR3: TGTGCCAGCAGCTTGCTCAAGCGACCTAGCACAGATACGCAGTATTTT. Drawing the rest from reference TRBV5-6 and TRBJ2-3, the complete variable domain is DAGVTQSPTHLIKTRGQQVTLRCSPKSGHDTVSWYQQALGQGPQFIFQYYEEEERQRGNFPDRFSGHQFPNYSSELNVNALLLGDSALYLCASSLLKRPSTDTQYFGPGTRLTVL.

This rearrangement joins TRBV7-9 to TRBJ1-2, with a tentative D call TRBD1 (6 bases). Germline-derived CDR1 and CDR2 are SEHNR and FQNEAQ (reference sequence). The CDR3 extends over 15 amino acids. The germline V and J ends were trimmed by 1 base and 2 bases, with 11 bases remaining between them. The CDR3 coding sequence is TGTGCCAGCAGCTTAGTAGGGACAACCAACTATGGCTACACCTTC. This codes for CASSLVGTTNYGYTF.

This sequence joins TRBV19 and TRBJ2-2; 10 positions agree with TRBD2. The germline gives CDR1 LNHDA, CDR2 SQIVND (reference sequence). After removal of 6 bases from V and 6 bases from J, the junction contained 16 bases not matched to a gene. The CDR3 sequence is 18 residues long. The DNA of the CDR3 is TGTGCCAGTAGGCTTGCGAGCGGGGGGGCTCGGCGGGCCGGGGAGCTGTTTTTT. Encoded protein: CASRLASGGARRAGELFF.

This chain links TRBV4-1 with TRBJ2-7, with D tentatively TRBD2 (5 bases). This CDR3 spans 16 amino acids. Trimming removed 4 bases at V and 2 bases at J, with 18 bases between. Germline V gives CDR1 MGHRA, CDR2 YSYEKL. CDR3 in amino acids: CASSRVGYPGTYEQYF. As DNA, the CDR3 is TGCGCCAGCAGCCGCGTCGGCTACCCGGGAACCTACGAGCAGTACTTC.

The V call is TRBV18, the J call TRBJ2-3; 8 bases are shared with TRBD2. The germline V gene has CDR1 KGHSH and CDR2 LQKENI. Unmatched junction bases numbered 4, after V lost 4 bases and J lost 4 bases. The CDR3 covers 14 residues. The chain's CDR3 is CASSHGLAADTQYF. CDR3 in DNA: TGTGCCAGCTCACACGGACTAGCCGCAGATACGCAGTATTTT.

The rearrangement joins TRBV6-4 to TRBJ2-1, with 7 bases lining up with TRBD2. Trimming took 5 bases from V and 6 from J; bases not matched to a gene: 7. This CDR3 is built from 14 residues. Germline CDR1 reads MRHNA; CDR2 reads SNTAGT. CDR3 nucleotides: TGTGCCAGCAGTCCTGGCGCGGGAGTCAATGAGCAGTTCTTC. Residues: CASSPGAGVNEQFF.

Turning to this clone: This same CDR3 is encoded by further DNA sequences in the sample. The chain recombines TRBV12-3 or TRBV12-4 with TRBJ2-7, with TRBD2 as a possible D gene (6 bases). Trimming shortened V by 6 bases and J by 7 bases, and 16 bases separated the two germline ends. The CDR3 is made up of 13 amino acids. Written as DNA, the CDR3 is TGTGCCAGCAGCCCGCGGGGAGGTAGGGAGCAGTACTTC. It encodes CASSPRGGREQYF.

This chain links TRBV5-1 with TRBJ2-7; D is ambiguous. This CDR3 region has 13 residues. Germline CDR1 reads SGHRS; CDR2 reads YFSETQ. V lost 1 base to trimming and J lost 6 bases, with 11 bases between them. In nucleotides, the CDR3 is TGCGCCAGCAGCTTGACCCTCAGGCGCGAGCAGTACTTC. As protein: CASSLTLRREQYF.

The chain is built from TRBV29-1 and TRBJ1-1; 7 bases agree with TRBD1. This CDR3 contains 13 residues. Per the germline V gene, CDR1 is SQVTM and CDR2 is ANQGSEA. Trimming removed 7 bases from V and 4 bases from J; junction bases left unmatched: 9. CDR3 bases: TGCAGCGCTAAGGGGGCAGGGACCACTGAAGCTTTCTTT. This translates into CSAKGAGTTEAFF.

This chain links TRBV5-1 with TRBJ2-6; D gene uncertain. The CDR3 extends over 16 amino acids. Per germline, CDR1 SGHRS and CDR2 YFSETQ. The germline V and J ends were trimmed by 2 bases and 3 bases, with 12 bases remaining between them. The CDR3 spells CASSFQATFGANVLTF. The CDR3 coding sequence is TGCGCCAGCAGCTTCCAGGCTACCTTTGGGGCCAACGTCCTGACTTTC.

This clone was seen only once. V usage is TRBV7-3 and J usage is TRBJ2-7; 7 bases match TRBD2. The CDR3 runs to 15 residues. Germline CDR1 and CDR2: SGHTA and FQGTGA. After removal of 0 bases from V and 6 bases from J, the junction contained 8 bases not matched to a gene. CDR3: CASSLTGGSLSEQYF. As DNA, the CDR3 is TGTGCCAGCAGCTTAACAGGCGGGAGTCTCTCCGAGCAGTACTTC.